This T cell receptor (beta chain) was found in a study of blood T cells in healthy people across ages. The sample providers were healthy Caucasian people from Russia, aged about 6 to 95. At least 5.5 micrograms of total RNA were extracted per sample. The CDR3 spans 16 residues. The V and J ends lost 0 bases and 2 bases respectively, with 11 bases between them. From germline, CDR1 is KGHSH and CDR2 LQKENI. Then a second PCR, running roughly 7 to 11 cycles, was carried out with a sample-barcoded 5' primer and a J-beta primer mix. MiXCR was run by TCRdb on the 5' RACE reads, yielding one entry per CDR3 protein. The sample contains 1.5 million to 2 million distinct CDR3 sequences, roughly two fifths of which appear only once.

This chain uses TRBV18 with TRBJ1-3, with D uncertain. The sequence was obtained from a human donor in good health. The sequenced sample consisted of blood. The CDR3 sequence: CASSPPGLSTGNTIYF. The CDR3 coding sequence is TGTGCCAGCTCACCACCGGGCCTTTCGACTGGAAACACCATATATTTT. The full variable domain, in which reference TRBV18 and TRBJ1-3 provide the parts outside the CDR3, is NAGVMQNPRHLVRRRGQEARLRCSPMKGHSHVYWYRQLPEEGLKFMVYLQKENIIDESGMPKERFSAEFPKEGPSILRIQQVVRGDSAAYFCASSPPGLSTGNTIYFGEGSWLTVV.